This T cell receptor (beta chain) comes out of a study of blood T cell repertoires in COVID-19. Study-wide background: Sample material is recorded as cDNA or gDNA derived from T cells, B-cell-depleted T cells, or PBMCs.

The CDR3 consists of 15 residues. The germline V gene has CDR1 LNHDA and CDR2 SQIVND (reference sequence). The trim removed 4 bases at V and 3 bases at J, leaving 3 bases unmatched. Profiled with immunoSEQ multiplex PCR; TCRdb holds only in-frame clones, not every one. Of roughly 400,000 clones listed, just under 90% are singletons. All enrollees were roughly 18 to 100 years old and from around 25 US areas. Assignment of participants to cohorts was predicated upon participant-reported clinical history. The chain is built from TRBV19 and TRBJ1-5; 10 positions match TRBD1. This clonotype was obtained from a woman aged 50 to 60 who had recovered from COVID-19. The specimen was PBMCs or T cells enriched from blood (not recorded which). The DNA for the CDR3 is TGTGCCAGTAGTAACGGACAGGGGGACAATCAGCCCCAGCATTTT. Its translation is CASSNGQGDNQPQHF.